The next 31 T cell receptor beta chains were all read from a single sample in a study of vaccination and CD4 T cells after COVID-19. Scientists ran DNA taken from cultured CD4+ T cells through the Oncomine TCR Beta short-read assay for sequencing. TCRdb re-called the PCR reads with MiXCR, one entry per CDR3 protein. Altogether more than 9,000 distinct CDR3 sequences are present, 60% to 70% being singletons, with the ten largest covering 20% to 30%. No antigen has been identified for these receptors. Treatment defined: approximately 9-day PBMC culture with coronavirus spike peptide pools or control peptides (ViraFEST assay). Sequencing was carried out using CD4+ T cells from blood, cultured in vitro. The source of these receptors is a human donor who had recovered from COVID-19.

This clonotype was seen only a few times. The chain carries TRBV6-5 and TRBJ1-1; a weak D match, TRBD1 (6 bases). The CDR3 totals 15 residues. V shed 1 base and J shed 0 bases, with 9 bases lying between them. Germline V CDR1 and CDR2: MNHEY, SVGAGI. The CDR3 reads CASSYLGHMNTEAFF. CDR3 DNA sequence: TGTGCCAGCAGTTACTTGGGACACATGAACACTGAAGCTTTCTTT.

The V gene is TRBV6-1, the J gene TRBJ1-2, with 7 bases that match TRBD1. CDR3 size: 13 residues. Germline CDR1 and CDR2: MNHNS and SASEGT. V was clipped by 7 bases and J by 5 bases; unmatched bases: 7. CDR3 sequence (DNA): TGTGCCAGCAAGGGGGCTTCCGGGTATGGCTACACCTTC. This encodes CASKGASGYGYTF.

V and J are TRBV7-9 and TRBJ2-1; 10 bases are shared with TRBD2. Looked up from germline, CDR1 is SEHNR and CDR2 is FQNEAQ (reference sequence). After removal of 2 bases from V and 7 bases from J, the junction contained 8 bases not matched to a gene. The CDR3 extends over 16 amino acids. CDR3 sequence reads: CASSLRLAGEKNEQFF. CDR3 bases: TGTGCCAGCAGCTTACGCCTAGCGGGAGAGAAGAATGAGCAGTTCTTC.

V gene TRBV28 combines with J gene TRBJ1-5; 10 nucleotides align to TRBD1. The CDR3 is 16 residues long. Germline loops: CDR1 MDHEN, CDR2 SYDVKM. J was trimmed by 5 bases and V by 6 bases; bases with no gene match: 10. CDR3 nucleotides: TGTGCCAGCAGCAGACCGACAGGGGGCGTAGATCAGCCCCAGCATTTT. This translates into CASSRPTGGVDQPQHF.

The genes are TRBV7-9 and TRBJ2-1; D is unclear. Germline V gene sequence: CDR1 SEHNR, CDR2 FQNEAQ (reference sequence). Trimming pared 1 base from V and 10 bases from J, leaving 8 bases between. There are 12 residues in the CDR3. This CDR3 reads CASSLGMQEQFF. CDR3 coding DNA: TGTGCCAGCAGCTTAGGGATGCAGGAGCAGTTCTTC.

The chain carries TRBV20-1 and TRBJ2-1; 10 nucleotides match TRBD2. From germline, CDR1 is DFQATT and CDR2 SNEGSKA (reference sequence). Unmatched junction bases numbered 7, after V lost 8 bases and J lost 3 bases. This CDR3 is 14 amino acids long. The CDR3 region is CSCGLAGDYNEQFF. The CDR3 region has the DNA TGCAGTTGCGGGCTAGCGGGAGACTACAATGAGCAGTTCTTC.

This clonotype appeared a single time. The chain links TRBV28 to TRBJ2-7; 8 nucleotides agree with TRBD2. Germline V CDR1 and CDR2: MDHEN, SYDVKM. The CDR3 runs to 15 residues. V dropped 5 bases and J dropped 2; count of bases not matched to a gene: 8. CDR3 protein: CASSTPGLGTYEQYF. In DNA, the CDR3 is TGTGCCAGCAGTACTCCGGGACTAGGAACCTACGAGCAGTACTTC.

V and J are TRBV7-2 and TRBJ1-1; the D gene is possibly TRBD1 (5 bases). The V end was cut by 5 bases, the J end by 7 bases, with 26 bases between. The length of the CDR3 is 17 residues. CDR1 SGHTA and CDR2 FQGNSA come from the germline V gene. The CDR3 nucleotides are TGTGCCAGCAGCCGACACCGGGTAGGCTCAGGGATGGATGAAGCTTTCTTT. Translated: CASSRHRVGSGMDEAFF.

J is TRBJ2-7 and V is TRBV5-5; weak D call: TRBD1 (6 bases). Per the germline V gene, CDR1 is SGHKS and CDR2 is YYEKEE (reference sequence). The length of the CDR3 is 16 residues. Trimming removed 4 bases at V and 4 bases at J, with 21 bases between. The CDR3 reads CASSATNRAQPYEQYF. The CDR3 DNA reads TGTGCCAGCAGCGCGACCAACAGGGCCCAACCTTACGAGCAGTACTTC. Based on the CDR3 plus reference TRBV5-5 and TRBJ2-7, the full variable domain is DAGVTQSPTHLIKTRGQQVTLRCSPISGHKSVSWYQQVLGQGPQFIFQYYEKEERGRGNFPDRFSARQFPNYSSELNVNALLLGDSALYLCASSATNRAQPYEQYFGPGTRLTVT.

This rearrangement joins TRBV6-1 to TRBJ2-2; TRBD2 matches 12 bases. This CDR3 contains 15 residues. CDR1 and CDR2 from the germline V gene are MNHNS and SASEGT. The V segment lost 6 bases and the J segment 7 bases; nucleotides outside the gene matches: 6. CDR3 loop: CASRTSGREGGELFF. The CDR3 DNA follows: TGTGCCAGCAGGACTAGCGGGAGAGAGGGCGGGGAGCTGTTTTTT.

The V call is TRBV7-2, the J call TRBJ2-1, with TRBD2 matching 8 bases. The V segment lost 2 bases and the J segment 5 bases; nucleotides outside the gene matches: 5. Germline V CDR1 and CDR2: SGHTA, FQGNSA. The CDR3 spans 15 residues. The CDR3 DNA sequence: TGTGCCAGCAGCTTAAGGACTAGCTTCCACAATGAGCAGTTCTTC. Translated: CASSLRTSFHNEQFF.

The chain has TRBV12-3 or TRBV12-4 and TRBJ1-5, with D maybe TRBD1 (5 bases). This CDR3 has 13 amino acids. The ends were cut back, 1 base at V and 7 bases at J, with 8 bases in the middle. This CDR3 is CASSLGQGQPQHF. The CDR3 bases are TGTGCCAGCAGTTTAGGGCAGGGCCAGCCCCAGCATTTT.

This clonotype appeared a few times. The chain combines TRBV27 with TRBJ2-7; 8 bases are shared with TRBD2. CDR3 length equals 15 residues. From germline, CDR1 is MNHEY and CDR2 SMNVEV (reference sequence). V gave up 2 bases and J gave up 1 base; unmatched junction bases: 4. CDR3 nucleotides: TGTGCCAGCAGTTTAAAGGGGACTAGGTCCTACGAGCAGTACTTC. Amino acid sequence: CASSLKGTRSYEQYF.

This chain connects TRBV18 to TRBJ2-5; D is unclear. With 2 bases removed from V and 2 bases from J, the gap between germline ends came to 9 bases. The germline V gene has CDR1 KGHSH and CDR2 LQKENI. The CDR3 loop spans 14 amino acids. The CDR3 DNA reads TGTGCCAGCTCACCAGGCCAGTCTCAAGAGACCCAGTACTTC. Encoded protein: CASSPGQSQETQYF.

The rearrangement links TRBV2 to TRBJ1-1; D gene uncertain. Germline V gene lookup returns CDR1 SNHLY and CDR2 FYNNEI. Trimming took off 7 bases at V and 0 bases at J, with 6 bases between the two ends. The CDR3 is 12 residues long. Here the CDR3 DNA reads TGTGCCAGCATTCTCATGAACACTGAAGCTTTCTTT. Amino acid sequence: CASILMNTEAFF.

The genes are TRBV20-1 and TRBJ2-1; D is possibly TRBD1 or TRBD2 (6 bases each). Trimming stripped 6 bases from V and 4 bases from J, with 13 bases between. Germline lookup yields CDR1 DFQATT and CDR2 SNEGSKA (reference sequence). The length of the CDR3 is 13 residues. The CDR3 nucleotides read TGCAGTGCATTTAGAGGGGGGTACAATGAGCAGTTCTTC. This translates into CSAFRGGYNEQFF.

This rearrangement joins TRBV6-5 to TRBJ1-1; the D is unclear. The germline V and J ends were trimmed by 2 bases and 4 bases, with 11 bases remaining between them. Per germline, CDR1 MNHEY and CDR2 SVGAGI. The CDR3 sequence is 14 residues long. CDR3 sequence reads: CASSYGEGTTEAFF. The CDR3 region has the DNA TGTGCCAGCAGTTACGGCGAGGGTACCACTGAAGCTTTCTTT.

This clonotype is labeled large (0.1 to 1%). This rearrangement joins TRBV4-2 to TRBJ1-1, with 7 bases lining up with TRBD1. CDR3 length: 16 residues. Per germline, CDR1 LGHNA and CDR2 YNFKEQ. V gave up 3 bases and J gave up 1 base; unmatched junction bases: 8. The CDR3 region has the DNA TGTGCCAGCAGCCAGGACAGGACAGACGCGAACACTGAAGCTTTCTTT. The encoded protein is CASSQDRTDANTEAFF.

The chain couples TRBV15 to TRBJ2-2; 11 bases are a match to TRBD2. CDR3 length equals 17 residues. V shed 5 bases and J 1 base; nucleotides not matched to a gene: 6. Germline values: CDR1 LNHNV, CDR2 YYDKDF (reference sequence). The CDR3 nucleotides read TGTGCCACCAGCCTGGGACTAGCGGAGCTGAACACCGGGGAGCTGTTTTTT. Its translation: CATSLGLAELNTGELFF.

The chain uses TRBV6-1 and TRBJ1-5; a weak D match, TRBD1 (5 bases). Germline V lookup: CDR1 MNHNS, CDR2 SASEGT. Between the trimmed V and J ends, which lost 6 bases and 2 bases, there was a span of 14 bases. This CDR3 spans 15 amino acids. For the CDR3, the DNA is TGTGCCAGCAGACCACAGGCGTCGGGCAATCAGCCCCAGCATTTT. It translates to CASRPQASGNQPQHF.

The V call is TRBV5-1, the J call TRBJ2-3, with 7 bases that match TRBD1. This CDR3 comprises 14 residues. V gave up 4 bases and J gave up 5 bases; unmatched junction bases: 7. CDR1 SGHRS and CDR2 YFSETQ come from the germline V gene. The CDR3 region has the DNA TGCGCCAGCAGCGACAGGGTTTCCGTAGATACGCAGTATTTT. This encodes CASSDRVSVDTQYF.

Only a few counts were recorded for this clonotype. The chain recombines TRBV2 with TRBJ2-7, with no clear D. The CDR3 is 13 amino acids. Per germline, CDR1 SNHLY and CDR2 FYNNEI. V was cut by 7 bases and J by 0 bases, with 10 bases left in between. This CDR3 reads CASNNIPSYEQYF. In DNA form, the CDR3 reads TGTGCCAGCAACAACATCCCCTCCTACGAGCAGTACTTC.

In DNA, the CDR3 is TGTGCCAGCAGGGGCGAGGCCGGGGAGCTGTTTTTT. Translated: CASRGEAGELFF. The chain has TRBV2 and TRBJ2-2; D is unresolved. Germline-derived CDR1 and CDR2 are SNHLY and FYNNEI. The CDR3 has 12 amino acids. V lost 6 bases, J lost 6 bases, and 8 bases lay in between. The variable domain in full, with the rest retrieved from reference TRBV2 and TRBJ2-2, is EPEVTQTPSHQVTQMGQEVILRCVPISNHLYFYWYRQILGQKVEFLVSFYNNEISEKSEIFDDQFSVERPDGSNFTLKIRSTKLEDSAMYFCASRGEAGELFFGEGSRLTVL.

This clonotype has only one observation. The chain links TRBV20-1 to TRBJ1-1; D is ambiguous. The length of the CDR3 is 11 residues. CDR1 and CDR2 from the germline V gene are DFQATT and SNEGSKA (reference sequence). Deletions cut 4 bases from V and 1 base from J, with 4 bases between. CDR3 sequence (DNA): TGCAGTGCTACAGGGAACACTGAAGCTTTCTTT. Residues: CSATGNTEAFF.

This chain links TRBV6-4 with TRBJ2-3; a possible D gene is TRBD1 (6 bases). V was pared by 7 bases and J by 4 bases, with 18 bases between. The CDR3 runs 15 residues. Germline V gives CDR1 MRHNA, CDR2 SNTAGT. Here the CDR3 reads CASKTGAIRADTQYF. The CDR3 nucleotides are TGTGCCAGCAAGACAGGCGCAATCCGCGCAGATACGCAGTATTTT.

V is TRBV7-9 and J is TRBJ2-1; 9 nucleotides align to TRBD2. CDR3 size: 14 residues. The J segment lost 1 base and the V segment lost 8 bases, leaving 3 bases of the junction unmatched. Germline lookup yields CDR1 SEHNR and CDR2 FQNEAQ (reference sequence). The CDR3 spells CASSLAGSYNEQFF. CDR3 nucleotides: TGTGCCAGCTCACTAGCGGGTTCCTACAATGAGCAGTTCTTC.

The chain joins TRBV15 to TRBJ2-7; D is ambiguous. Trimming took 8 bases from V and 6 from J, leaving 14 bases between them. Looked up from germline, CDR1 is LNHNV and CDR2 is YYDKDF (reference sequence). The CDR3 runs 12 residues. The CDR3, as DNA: TGTGCCACCGGGCCGACCTTAGGCGAGCAGTACTTC. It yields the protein CATGPTLGEQYF.

This chain's CDR3 is CASSLAQNSPLHF. The CDR3 region has the DNA TGTGCCAGCAGCTTGGCCCAGAATTCACCCCTCCACTTT. The rearrangement joins TRBV5-8 to TRBJ1-6; D not resolved. The CDR3 length is 13 residues. Trimming pared 0 bases from V and 7 bases from J, leaving 5 bases between. The V gene's germline CDR1 is SGHTS and CDR2 YDEGEE.

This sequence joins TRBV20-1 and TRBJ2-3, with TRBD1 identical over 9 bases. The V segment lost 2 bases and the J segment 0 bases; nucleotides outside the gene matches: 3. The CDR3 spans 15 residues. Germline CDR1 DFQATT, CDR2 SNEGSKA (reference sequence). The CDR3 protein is CSARRQGGSTDTQYF. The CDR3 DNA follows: TGCAGTGCTAGACGACAGGGGGGAAGCACAGATACGCAGTATTTT.

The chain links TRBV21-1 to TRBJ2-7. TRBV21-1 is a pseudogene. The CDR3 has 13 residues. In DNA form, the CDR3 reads TGTGCCAGCAGCAATCGAACTACCTACGAGCAGTACTTC. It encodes CASSNRTTYEQYF.

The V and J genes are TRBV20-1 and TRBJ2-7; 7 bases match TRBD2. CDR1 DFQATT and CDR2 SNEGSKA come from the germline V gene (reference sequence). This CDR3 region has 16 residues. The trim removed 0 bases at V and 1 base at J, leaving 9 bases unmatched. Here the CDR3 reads CSAREIRRGLSYEQYF. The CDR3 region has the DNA TGCAGTGCTAGAGAGATCCGGCGGGGACTATCCTACGAGCAGTACTTC.